The T cell receptor beta chain under discussion was sequenced for a study of siplizumab effects on memory and regulatory T cells. General observations from the study: Naive T cells looked more diverse than memory cells, and they looked like major contributors to the alloresponse. Among sequences traceable to unstimulated CD4+ memory cells, alloreactive ones were significantly reduced by siplizumab. Of the proliferating CD4+ or CD8+ clones, roughly 75-97% lacked a naive or memory phenotype that could be assigned.

This clone was detected only once. The antigen remains undetermined. Germline loops: CDR1 SNHLY, CDR2 FYNNEI. This CDR3 contains 13 residues. TCR templates numbering some 10^5 were assayed per sample. Assay: immunoSEQ multiplex PCR; the TCRdb copy retains only in-frame clones and omits some. The sample holds 50,000 or so clones, about 90% seen once. Material: naive CD8+ T cells sorted from blood. V gene TRBV2 combines with J gene TRBJ2-5; 7 bases map to TRBD2. The J call could be wrong; TRBJ2-7 is a better fit for the DNA end. This clonotype originated in a human donor in good health. The DNA of the CDR3 is TGTGCCAGCTTGGCGGGGGTCGCCTACGAGCAGTACTTC. Residues: CASLAGVAYEQYF.